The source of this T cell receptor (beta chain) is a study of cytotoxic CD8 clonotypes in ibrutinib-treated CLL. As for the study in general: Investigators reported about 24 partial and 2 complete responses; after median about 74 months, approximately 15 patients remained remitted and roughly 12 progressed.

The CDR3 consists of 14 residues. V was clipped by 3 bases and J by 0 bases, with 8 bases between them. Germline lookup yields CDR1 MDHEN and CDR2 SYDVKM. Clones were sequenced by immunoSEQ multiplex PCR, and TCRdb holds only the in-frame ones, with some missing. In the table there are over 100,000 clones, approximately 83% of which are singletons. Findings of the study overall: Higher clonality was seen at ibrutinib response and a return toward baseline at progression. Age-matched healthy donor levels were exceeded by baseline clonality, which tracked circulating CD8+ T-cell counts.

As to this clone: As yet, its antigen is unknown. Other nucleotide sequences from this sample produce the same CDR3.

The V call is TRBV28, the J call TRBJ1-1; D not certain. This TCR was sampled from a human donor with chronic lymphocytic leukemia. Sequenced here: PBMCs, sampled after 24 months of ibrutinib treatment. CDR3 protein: CASSLGNMNTEAFF. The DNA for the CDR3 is TGTGCCAGCAGTTTGGGCAACATGAACACTGAAGCTTTCTTT.